The 10 T cell receptor beta chains in this list originate from one sample, sequenced in a study of technical replicates of blood from a few donors. Sequenced by immunoSEQ multiplex PCR; TCRdb stores in-frame clones only, minus some. The sample contains tens of thousands of clones, under 98% of which appear only once. The sample comprised T cells isolated from PBMCs. The receptor source for this set is a human donor in good health.

This clone was seen just once. The rearrangement uses TRBV15 and TRBJ2-5; TRBD2 might be the D (5 bases). This CDR3 has 14 residues. Germline V gene lookup returns CDR1 LNHNV and CDR2 YYDKDF (reference sequence). V was clipped by 1 base and J by 5 bases, with 11 bases between them. In nucleotides, the CDR3 is TGTGCCACCAGCAGAGTGGGAGCCCAGGAGACCCAGTACTTC. It encodes CATSRVGAQETQYF.

The chain combines TRBV21-1 with TRBJ2-7; the table's D gene call, TRBD1, was not cross checked with the DNA. TRBV21-1 is recorded as a pseudogene. This CDR3 spans 19 amino acids. The DNA of the CDR3 is TGTGCCAGCAGCAAAGAAAGTTCTGTAGGACAGGGGTTATCCTACGAGCAGTACTTC. Protein sequence: CASSKESSVGQGLSYEQYF.

This clone was recorded only once. This rearrangement joins TRBV27 to TRBJ2-7; weak D call: TRBD1 (6 bases). From germline, CDR1 is MNHEY and CDR2 SMNVEV (reference sequence). Trimming took off 2 bases at V and 9 bases at J, with 14 bases between the two ends. CDR3 length: 13 amino acids. This chain's CDR3 is CASSLGQTFGQYF. The CDR3, as DNA: TGTGCCAGCAGTTTAGGACAGACGTTCGGGCAGTACTTC.

Regarding this clone: Distinct nucleotide sequences in the sample also encode this CDR3. The chain combines TRBV28 with TRBJ2-3; tentatively, D is TRBD2 (6 bases). Per the germline V gene, CDR1 is MDHEN and CDR2 is SYDVKM. Trimming removed 1 base at V and 3 bases at J, with 8 bases between. CDR3 length: 14 amino acids. CDR3 nucleotides: TGTGCCAGCAGTTTATCCGGGGGAACAGATACGCAGTATTTT. Protein: CASSLSGGTDTQYF.

The chain combines TRBV13 with TRBJ1-1; D not resolved. This CDR3 has 12 residues. Germline CDR1 PRHDT, CDR2 FYEKMQ (reference sequence). Deletions cut 3 bases from V and 10 bases from J, with 12 bases between. CDR3 amino acids: CASSFTGRVAFF. DNA of the CDR3: TGTGCCAGCAGCTTTACCGGGAGGGTAGCTTTCTTT.

V and J are TRBV6-5 and TRBJ1-4, with D unclear. CDR1 and CDR2 from the germline V gene are MNHEY and SVGAGI. The CDR3 has 16 amino acids. Deletions cut 0 bases from V and 4 bases from J, with 12 bases between. As DNA, the CDR3 is TGTGCCAGCAGTTACTCGACTTTTACCCATAATGAAAAACTGTTTTTT. Its protein is CASSYSTFTHNEKLFF.

J is TRBJ1-2 and V is TRBV19; D may be TRBD1 (6 bases). The CDR3 length is 14 residues. Per germline, CDR1 LNHDA and CDR2 SQIVND (reference sequence). Trimming cost V 5 bases and J 4 bases, with 14 bases left between them. The CDR3 bases are TGTGCCAGTAGTTCAGCAGGGGACGTCTATGGCTACACCTTC. Amino acid sequence: CASSSAGDVYGYTF.

The chain employs TRBV4-2 and TRBJ2-7, with 8 bases aligning to TRBD1. Germline assignment: CDR1 LGHNA and CDR2 YNFKEQ. Trimming removed 0 bases from V and 5 bases from J; junction bases left unmatched: 6. The CDR3 contains 15 residues. This CDR3 reads CASSQEGRGQNEQYF. CDR3 nucleotide sequence: TGTGCCAGCAGCCAAGAGGGCAGGGGGCAAAACGAGCAGTACTTC.

The chain combines TRBV27 with TRBJ1-5; D may be TRBD1 (6 bases). Germline V lookup: CDR1 MNHEY, CDR2 SMNVEV (reference sequence). Trimming cost V 3 bases and J 3 bases, with 9 bases left between them. The CDR3 runs 14 residues. CDR3 in amino acids: CASSFSGANQPQHF. CDR3 DNA sequence: TGTGCCAGCAGTTTTTCAGGGGCCAATCAGCCCCAGCATTTT.

This clone appeared a single time. The chain links TRBV4-1 to TRBJ1-1; D gene ambiguous. This CDR3 has 13 residues. Germline V lookup: CDR1 MGHRA, CDR2 YSYEKL. Trimming stripped 1 base from V and 2 bases from J, with 5 bases between. This CDR3 reads CASSQGANTEAFF. Here the CDR3 DNA reads TGCGCCAGCAGCCAAGGAGCAAACACTGAAGCTTTCTTT.